A selection of T cell receptor beta chains follows, all from one sample in a study of T cells in localized non-small cell lung cancer. Repertoires were generated with immunoSEQ multiplex PCR, while TCRdb's copy carries only in-frame clones and drops some. The repertoire holds more than 20,000 clones, approximately 84% seen once, with 4.8% in the top ten. This specimen was PBMCs, taken before any cancer treatment. Receptor source: a man aged 40 to 75 with stage II lung adenocarcinoma. Each CDR3 is given with its conserved first and last residue. The D gene is left open where the match is weak. Only some rows state a clone size, as once, few, many or a class for expanded clones.

J | length | V | size | D | CDR3 | DNA
TRBJ1-4 | 15 | TRBV18 | - | - | CASSPRRELDEKLFF | TGTGCCAGCTCACCTCGCAGGGAGCTTGATGAAAAACTGTTTTTT
TRBJ1-1 | 15 | TRBV7-2 | - | - | CASSLGAGGIDEAFF | TGTGCCAGCAGCTTGGGAGCGGGGGGCATCGATGAAGCTTTCTTT
TRBJ1-1 | 13 | TRBV9 | - | - | CASSVSGGTEAFF | TGTGCCAGCAGCGTATCCGGGGGCACTGAAGCTTTCTTT
TRBJ2-7 | 12 | TRBV18 | - | - | CASSPNYYEQYF | TGTGCCAGCTCACCAAACTACTACGAGCAGTACTTC
TRBJ2-2 | 14 | TRBV12-5 | - | - | CASGLPMGTGELFF | TGTGCTAGTGGTTTGCCGATGGGCACCGGGGAGCTGTTTTTT
TRBJ1-5 | 15 | TRBV2 | - | TRBD1 | CARSEQGAGNQPQHF | TGTGCCAGGAGTGAACAGGGGGCTGGAAATCAGCCCCAGCATTTT
TRBJ1-5 | 13 | TRBV5-1 | - | - | CASSFGDNQPQHF | TGCGCCAGCAGCTTTGGAGACAATCAGCCCCAGCATTTT
TRBJ1-1 | 13 | TRBV6-1 | - | - | CASSGGSNTEAFF | TGTGCCAGCAGTGGGGGCAGCAACACTGAAGCTTTCTTT
TRBJ2-1 | 14 | TRBV30 | - | - | CAWSVWDPGDEQFF | TGTGCCTGGAGTGTATGGGATCCAGGGGATGAGCAGTTCTTC
TRBJ1-1 | 12 | TRBV11-2 | - | TRBD1 | CASSLIQGEAFF | TGTGCCAGCAGCTTAATACAGGGGGAAGCTTTCTTT
TRBJ2-5 | 15 | TRBV6-5 | - | TRBD2 | CASSYGGGRAETQYF | TGTGCCAGCAGTTACGGTGGCGGGAGAGCGGAGACCCAGTACTTC
TRBJ2-3 | 18 | TRBV6-4 | - | TRBD2 | CASRSTSGRPPYTDTQYF | TGTGCCAGCAGATCCACTAGCGGGAGGCCCCCTTACACAGATACGCAGTATTTT
TRBJ1-1 | 13 | TRBV7-2 | - | - | CASSLHIGTEAFF | TGTGCCAGCAGCTTACACATCGGGACTGAAGCTTTCTTT
TRBJ1-1 | 14 | TRBV19 | few | - | CASSNREGSTEAFF | TGTGCCAGTAGCAACAGGGAAGGGAGCACTGAAGCTTTCTTT
TRBJ2-3 | 11 | TRBV29-1 | - | - | CSVKSTDTQYF | TGCAGCGTTAAAAGCACAGATACGCAGTATTTT
TRBJ1-1 | 15 | TRBV9 | - | - | CASSVDGGRNTEAFF | TGTGCCAGCAGCGTAGACGGGGGGCGGAACACTGAAGCTTTCTTT
TRBJ1-2 | 16 | TRBV7-8 | - | TRBD1 | CASSSTGTGINYGYTF | TGTGCCAGCAGCTCCACCGGGACAGGGATCAACTATGGCTACACCTTC
TRBJ2-1 | 16 | TRBV27 | - | TRBD1 | CASSSLDRALPNEQFF | TGTGCCAGCAGTTCCCTGGACAGGGCCTTACCCAATGAGCAGTTCTTC
TRBJ2-4 | 13 | TRBV2 | - | TRBD2 | CASSDGTSGIQYF | TGTGCCAGCAGTGATGGGACTAGCGGGATACAGTACTTC
TRBJ2-7 | 15 | TRBV9 | - | - | CASSSRGGSSYEQYF | TGTGCCAGCAGCTCGAGGGGGGGGAGCTCCTACGAGCAGTACTTC
TRBJ2-7 | 14 | TRBV5-1 | - | TRBD1 | CASSEDRFSYEQYF | TGCGCCAGCAGCGAGGACAGGTTCTCCTACGAGCAGTACTTC
TRBJ1-1 | 13 | TRBV19 | few | - | CASSTVGRTEAFF | TGTGCCAGTAGTACCGTTGGAAGGACTGAAGCTTTCTTT
TRBJ2-1 | 11 | TRBV9 | - | - | CASSVGWEQFF | TGTGCCAGCAGCGTAGGTTGGGAGCAGTTCTTC
TRBJ1-2 | 13 | TRBV6-1 | - | TRBD1 | CASSLQGAQGYTF | TGTGCCAGCAGCTTGCAGGGGGCGCAAGGCTACACCTTC
TRBJ2-1 | 14 | TRBV7-2 | - | - | CASSYARSYNEQFF | TGTGCCAGCAGCTACGCTCGCAGTTACAATGAGCAGTTCTTC
TRBJ2-7 | 15 | TRBV5-1 | - | - | CASSLAKTFPYEQYF | TGCGCCAGCAGCTTGGCCAAGACTTTTCCCTACGAGCAGTACTTC
TRBJ1-4 | 16 | TRBV4-1 | - | - | CASSQDRLRTNEKLFF | TGCGCCAGCAGCCAAGACCGCTTAAGGACTAATGAAAAACTGTTTTTT
TRBJ2-1 | 13 | TRBV7-3 | - | TRBD2 | CASSSSGNNEQFF | TGTGCCAGCAGCTCGAGCGGGAACAATGAGCAGTTCTTC
TRBJ1-1 | 13 | TRBV29-1 | - | TRBD1 | CSVAGQLNTEAFF | TGCAGCGTCGCGGGACAGCTGAACACTGAAGCTTTCTTT
TRBJ2-2 | 15 | TRBV7-9 | - | TRBD2 | CASPGLAGGPGELFF | TGTGCCAGCCCAGGACTAGCGGGAGGTCCCGGGGAGCTGTTTTTT
TRBJ1-6 | 14 | TRBV14 | few | - | CASSQGNFGSPLHF | TGTGCCAGCAGCCAAGGGAACTTTGGTTCACCCCTCCACTTT
TRBJ2-5 | 13 | TRBV7-9 | - | - | CASSLDSRETQYF | TGTGCCAGCAGCTTAGACTCTCGGGAGACCCAGTACTTC
TRBJ2-2 | 15 | TRBV7-6 | - | - | CASSLFAANTGELFF | TGTGCCAGCAGCTTATTCGCGGCGAACACCGGGGAGCTGTTTTTT
TRBJ2-3 | 14 | TRBV6-5 | - | - | CASSYIEAGDTQYF | TGTGCCAGCAGTTACATAGAGGCGGGAGATACGCAGTATTTT
TRBJ1-1 | 12 | TRBV5-6 | - | - | CASSLGEGEAFF | TGTGCCAGCAGCTTGGGTGAGGGTGAAGCTTTCTTT
TRBJ2-7 | 14 | TRBV4-2 | - | TRBD2 | CASSPGLDGYEQYF | TGTGCCAGCAGCCCGGGACTAGACGGCTACGAGCAGTACTTC
TRBJ1-1 | 14 | TRBV19 | - | - | CASSIMPGNTEAFF | TGTGCCAGTAGTATAATGCCCGGGAACACTGAAGCTTTCTTT
TRBJ1-1 | 15 | TRBV4-2 | once | - | CASSQPGRRDTEAFF | TGTGCCAGCAGCCAACCAGGGCGGAGGGACACTGAAGCTTTCTTT
TRBJ2-2 | 16 | TRBV5-1 | once | - | CASSTQTGQNTGELFF | TGCGCCAGCTCAACTCAGACAGGCCAGAACACCGGGGAGCTGTTTTTT
TRBJ2-3 | 19 | TRBV19 | - | TRBD2 | CASSISSWLAGGNTDTQYF | TGTGCCAGTAGTATAAGTTCGTGGTTAGCGGGGGGAAACACAGATACGCAGTATTTT